The clone carrying this T cell receptor beta chain was counted at least ten times. No antigen is known for it. The data derive from a study of CD8 T cells in ankylosing spondylitis. Study conclusions and caveats: Enrichment of disease-linked clones was reportedly significant in matched ankylosing spondylitis synovial fluid. The study identified a TCR beta motif of seven or eight highly homologous variants that appeared characteristic of ankylosing spondylitis blood.

Germline-derived CDR1 and CDR2 are SGHAT and FQNNGV. The CDR3 covers 12 residues. Deletions cut 1 base from V and 3 bases from J, with 4 bases between. A quantitative 5'-RACE method, one with molecular barcodes, was used to make TCR beta libraries. A single record per CDR3 protein comes from TCRdb applying MiXCR to the 5' RACE reads. Of hundreds of thousands of distinct CDR3 sequences listed, about 18% are singletons. This receptor was obtained from a male donor with ankylosing spondylitis. The sequenced sample was blood, either unsorted or a sorted T cell fraction (not recorded which). This sequence joins TRBV11-2 and TRBJ2-7; D remains unclear. CDR3: CASSLGDYEQYF. The CDR3 DNA sequence: TGTGCCAGCAGCTTAGGGGACTACGAGCAGTACTTC.